This TCR beta chain was recorded in a study of Graves' ophthalmopathy and Graves' hyperthyroidism. Germline V gene lookup returns CDR1 MNHEY and CDR2 SMNVEV (reference sequence). Trimming removed 3 bases at V and 2 bases at J, with 14 bases between. The CDR3 consists of 15 residues. A few counts support this clonotype. From fresh peripheral blood, over 9 ml in volume, the PBMCs were obtained. Researchers took RNA transcripts and amplified TCR beta CDR3 regions from them. HTBI primers served in a first-round RT-PCR, which a second-round multiplex PCR followed. TCRdb re-derived calls from the multiplex PCR reads in MiXCR, one entry per CDR3 protein. Of hundreds of thousands of distinct CDR3 sequences detected, about 16% appear once; the ten largest clones hold about 7%.

This chain joins TRBV27 and TRBJ2-7; D possibly corresponds to TRBD2 (5 bases). The clonotype was recovered from a young woman with stable Graves' hyperthyroidism. Sequencing input: peripheral blood. Written as DNA, the CDR3 is TGTGCCAGCAGTTTCCGCTTTGGAGGTCCCTACGAGCAGTACTTC. It encodes CASSFRFGGPYEQYF.